These 2 T cell receptor beta chains came from one sample sequenced in a study of shared clonotypes between healthy human individuals. Sequencing used immunoSEQ multiplex PCR; TCRdb keeps in-frame clones, though not all of them. The sample includes 1.5 million to 1.9 million clones, approximately 98% seen only once; the top ten take about 0.42%. Input material: naive CD4+ T cells sorted from blood. Subset: CD45RA+ positively selected. The receptors originated from a man under 40 in good health.

The chain joins TRBV27 to TRBJ2-1; TRBD2 matches 7 bases. Germline lookup yields CDR1 MNHEY and CDR2 SMNVEV (reference sequence). Trimming took 4 bases from V and 0 from J; bases not matched to a gene: 6. The CDR3 covers 16 residues. This CDR3 is CASSSPLASSYNEQFF. For the CDR3, the DNA is TGTGCCAGCAGTTCCCCACTAGCGAGCTCCTACAATGAGCAGTTCTTC.

In its sample, this clone was seen once. CDR3 sequence: CASRGTGDTGELFF. The CDR3 DNA sequence: TGTGCCAGCAGGGGGACAGGAGACACCGGGGAGCTGTTTTTT. This rearrangement joins TRBV28 to TRBJ2-2; 8 bases agree with TRBD1. The germline V gene encodes CDR1 MDHEN and CDR2 SYDVKM. V lost 6 bases and J lost 3; bases outside the gene matches: 3. The CDR3 covers 14 residues.